The 30 T cell receptor beta chains given below trace back to one sample, sequenced in a study of shared clonotypes between healthy human individuals. The repertoire was sequenced with immunoSEQ multiplex PCR; TCRdb's copy has only in-frame clones and lacks some. Of millions of clones in the sample, roughly nine tenths were seen once. The sequenced sample consisted of naive CD4+ T cells sorted from blood. Noted subset: CD45RA+ positively selected. These receptors were collected from a man aged 18 to 30 in good health.

The J gene is TRBJ2-1, the V gene TRBV30, with 7 positions matching TRBD2. The J segment lost 14 bases and the V segment lost 4 bases, leaving 14 bases of the junction unmatched. CDR1 and CDR2 (germline): GTSNPN, SVGIG (reference sequence). CDR3 size: 13 residues. CDR3 nucleotide sequence: TGTGCCTGGACTCACCAGACCGGGACTACCAAGTTCTTC. Translation: CAWTHQTGTTKFF.

V and J are TRBV28 and TRBJ2-7, with a weak D call TRBD2 (5 bases). The CDR3 is 12 amino acids. The germline V gene has CDR1 MDHEN and CDR2 SYDVKM. V was trimmed by 9 bases and J by 6 bases, leaving 15 bases between them. CDR3 in DNA: TGTGCCAGTGGAACAGAGGGTCGCGAGCAGTACTTC. It encodes CASGTEGREQYF.

The chain is built from TRBV7-2 and TRBJ2-1, with TRBD2 matching over 8 bases. The CDR3 is made up of 15 amino acids. V lost 5 bases to trimming and J lost 5 bases; unmatched junction nucleotides: 8. CDR1 is SGHTA and CDR2 is FQGNSA in the germline V gene. The DNA for the CDR3 is TGTGCCAGCAGCCAGAGACGGGAGGGCGACAATGAGCAGTTCTTC. It is translated as CASSQRREGDNEQFF.

V gene TRBV5-1 combines with J gene TRBJ2-3; D is perhaps TRBD1 (5 bases). This CDR3 contains 17 residues. Germline V gene data show CDR1 as SGHRS and CDR2 as YFSETQ. V lost 0 bases and J 1 base, leaving 15 bases between the germline ends. The CDR3 loop is CASSLGFSRAGTDTQYF. In nucleotides, the CDR3 is TGCGCCAGCAGCTTGGGGTTTAGCAGGGCAGGCACAGATACGCAGTATTTT.

The chain is built from TRBV9 and TRBJ2-3; D remains unclear. The ends were cut back, 2 bases at V and 1 base at J, with 17 bases in the middle. CDR1 is SGDLS, CDR2 YYNGEE, per germline. The CDR3 totals 17 residues. The CDR3 sequence is CASSVALSGSGTDTQYF. The CDR3 bases are TGTGCCAGCAGCGTGGCCCTTAGTGGGTCGGGCACAGATACGCAGTATTTT.

This clone came up a few times. Other DNA sequences from this sample encode an identical CDR3 as well. V and J are TRBV5-1 and TRBJ1-6; 9 bases align to TRBD1. The germline V gene encodes CDR1 SGHRS and CDR2 YFSETQ. The trim removed 3 bases at V and 3 bases at J, leaving 1 base unmatched. This CDR3 is built from 15 residues. The CDR3, as DNA: TGCGCCAGCAGCTGGGACAGGGACTATAATTCACCCCTCCACTTT. Amino acids: CASSWDRDYNSPLHF.

V and J are TRBV5-1 and TRBJ2-2, with 8 bases lining up with TRBD2. Germline CDR1 and CDR2: SGHRS and YFSETQ. V was clipped by 2 bases and J by 4 bases; unmatched bases: 7. The CDR3 runs to 16 residues. In DNA form, the CDR3 reads TGCGCCAGCAGCTTATCGGGAGGGCGCGCCACCGGGGAGCTGTTTTTT. It specifies CASSLSGGRATGELFF.

This chain's CDR3 is CSVAGTLRTEAFF. The CDR3 DNA is TGCAGCGTGGCCGGGACATTAAGGACTGAAGCTTTCTTT. The genes are TRBV29-1 and TRBJ1-1; D may be TRBD1 (6 bases). With 6 bases removed from V and 5 bases from J, the gap between germline ends came to 16 bases. This CDR3 contains 13 residues. Germline V gene data show CDR1 as SQVTM and CDR2 as ANQGSEA.

Of note for this clone: A junction boundary mismatches the germline segment, possibly from a read error. J is TRBJ1-3 and V is TRBV5-3, with D unresolved. TRBV5-3 is treated as an ORF (open reading frame) with a function not yet certain. The CDR3 runs 11 residues. The CDR3 DNA reads as TGTGCCAGCAGCTCGGGAAACACCATATATTTT. It encodes CASSSGNTIYF.

The J gene is TRBJ2-1, the V gene TRBV9; 10 bases fit TRBD2. Germline V gives CDR1 SGDLS, CDR2 YYNGEE. The trim removed 0 bases at V and 15 bases at J, leaving 9 bases unmatched. The CDR3 extends over 14 amino acids. The CDR3 protein is CASSVGSAGGPGFF. CDR3 coding DNA: TGTGCCAGCAGCGTAGGATCAGCGGGGGGGCCAGGGTTCTTC.

The rearrangement links TRBV11-2 to TRBJ2-7; D gene uncertain. The germline V gene encodes CDR1 SGHAT and CDR2 FQNNGV. The CDR3 has 14 residues. Trimming stripped 5 bases from V and 2 bases from J, with 13 bases between. The CDR3 region has the DNA TGTGCCAGCAGCCGAGAGACTTTTACCTACGAGCAGTACTTC. It specifies CASSRETFTYEQYF.

The rearrangement joins TRBV13 to TRBJ1-1; 12 positions agree with TRBD1. The J segment lost 3 bases and the V segment lost 3 bases, leaving 17 bases of the junction unmatched. The V gene's germline CDR1 is PRHDT and CDR2 FYEKMQ (reference sequence). There are 20 residues in the CDR3. The CDR3 DNA follows: TGTGCCAGCAGCTTCAGTGCTTATTACGGGACAGGGGGCAAGGACACTGAAGCTTTCTTT. Its protein is CASSFSAYYGTGGKDTEAFF.

The V and J genes are TRBV6-1 and TRBJ2-7, with TRBD2 as a possible D gene (5 bases). Per the germline V gene, CDR1 is MNHNS and CDR2 is SASEGT. There are 16 residues in the CDR3. Trimming took off 3 bases at V and 8 bases at J, with 23 bases between the two ends. The chain's CDR3 is CASSDGALQDLGKQYF. DNA for the CDR3: TGTGCCAGCAGTGACGGAGCTCTTCAGGACCTCGGGAAGCAGTACTTC.

This clone was detected only once. The V call is TRBV30, the J call TRBJ2-1, with D uncertain. The CDR3 consists of 13 residues. Trimming took off 2 bases at V and 0 bases at J, with 5 bases between the two ends. Germline V gene sequence: CDR1 GTSNPN, CDR2 SVGIG (reference sequence). The CDR3 DNA reads as TGTGCCTGGAGTCCCGACTCCTACAATGAGCAGTTCTTC. Amino acids: CAWSPDSYNEQFF.

The chain uses TRBV18 and TRBJ2-5, with TRBD1 matching over 7 bases. Matching the DNA end better, TRBJ2-7 makes the J call doubtful. This CDR3 is 14 amino acids long. Germline CDR1 is KGHSH and CDR2 is LQKENI. The CDR3 reads CASSPPSTGIEQYF. In DNA form, the CDR3 reads TGTGCCAGCTCACCACCGTCGACAGGGATCGAGCAGTACTTC.

The chain is built from TRBV7-6 and TRBJ2-5; 8 bases agree with TRBD2. V shed 3 bases and J 4 bases; nucleotides not matched to a gene: 13. The CDR3 sequence is 17 residues long. CDR1 and CDR2 from the germline V gene are SGHVS and FNYEAQ. The CDR3 sequence: CASSFAIAGSIAETQYF. DNA for the CDR3: TGTGCCAGCAGCTTCGCCATAGCGGGGTCCATCGCAGAGACCCAGTACTTC.

As concerns this clone: The identical CDR3 is also encoded by other nucleotide sequences in the sample. V usage is TRBV7-2 and J usage is TRBJ1-5, with D uncertain. The CDR3 extends over 13 amino acids. The germline V gene encodes CDR1 SGHTA and CDR2 FQGNSA. The germline V and J ends were trimmed by 3 bases and 3 bases, with 6 bases remaining between them. CDR3 in amino acids: CASSFRNNQPQHF. The CDR3 DNA reads TGTGCCAGCAGCTTTAGGAACAATCAGCCCCAGCATTTT.

The chain recombines TRBV1 with TRBJ1-4; TRBD1, the D gene given by the table, was not confirmed from the DNA. TRBV1 is designated a pseudogene. There are 18 residues in the CDR3. CDR3 bases: TGCACCAGCAGCCAACAGGGGGCGCCGGCCCCTACCAATGAAAAGCTGTTTTTT. Protein: CTSSQQGAPAPTNEKLFF.

The chain links TRBV5-1 to TRBJ1-2, with TRBD1 matching 10 bases. The ends lost 4 bases at V and 3 bases at J; junction bases unmatched: 3. Germline V CDR1 and CDR2: SGHRS, YFSETQ. The CDR3 has 14 amino acids. CDR3 nucleotide sequence: TGCGCCAGCAGCCCGGACAGGGGGGACTATGGCTACACCTTC. It specifies CASSPDRGDYGYTF.

Details on this clone: The sample holds other DNA sequences that translate to the same CDR3. V and J are TRBV18 and TRBJ2-3; D remains unclear. Germline V gene data show CDR1 as KGHSH and CDR2 as LQKENI. This CDR3 is built from 11 residues. The germline V and J ends were trimmed by 5 bases and 5 bases, with 5 bases remaining between them. The CDR3 protein is CASSAGDTQYF. The DNA for the CDR3 is TGTGCCAGCTCAGCTGGAGATACGCAGTATTTT.

This clone showed up just once. The J gene is TRBJ2-1, the V gene TRBV5-4, with 8 bases lining up with TRBD2. Germline-derived CDR1 and CDR2 are SGHNT and YYREEE (reference sequence). The ends lost 4 bases at V and 0 bases at J; junction bases unmatched: 6. The length of the CDR3 is 16 residues. The CDR3 protein is CASSPGGASSYNEQFF. The DNA of the CDR3 is TGTGCCAGCAGCCCGGGGGGGGCCAGCTCCTACAATGAGCAGTTCTTC.

V gene TRBV11-3 combines with J gene TRBJ2-3, with 7 nucleotides matching TRBD1. V trimming: 5 bases; J trimming: 7 bases; junction bases outside the gene matches: 3. The CDR3 consists of 12 residues. From germline, CDR1 is SGHNT and CDR2 YENEEA. The CDR3 coding sequence is TGTGCCAGCAGCCGGGACAGAAATACGCAGTATTTT. It encodes CASSRDRNTQYF.

V gene TRBV4-3 combines with J gene TRBJ2-7, with 7 bases matching TRBD1. The J segment lost 1 base and the V segment lost 4 bases, leaving 4 bases of the junction unmatched. CDR1 is LGHNA, CDR2 YSLEER, per germline. The CDR3 has 14 residues. The DNA for the CDR3 is TGCGCCAGCAGCCTAAACAGGGGTTCCTACGAGCAGTACTTC. Its protein is CASSLNRGSYEQYF.

CDR3 protein: CAWSRTSDWSSYEQYF. The CDR3 region has the DNA TGTGCCTGGAGTCGGACTAGCGACTGGAGCTCCTACGAGCAGTACTTC. J is TRBJ2-5 and V is TRBV30; 9 nucleotides align to TRBD2. The J call may be incorrect, as the DNA end agrees better with TRBJ2-7. This CDR3 has 16 amino acids. The germline gives CDR1 GTSNPN, CDR2 SVGIG (reference sequence).

The chain links TRBV10-3 to TRBJ2-7; maybe TRBD1 (5 bases). From germline, CDR1 is ENHRY and CDR2 SYGVKD. There are 13 residues in the CDR3. V was clipped by 3 bases and J by 2 bases, with 8 bases between them. The CDR3 spells CAISETGAYEQYF. CDR3 bases: TGTGCCATCAGTGAAACAGGCGCCTACGAGCAGTACTTC.

This chain links TRBV18 with TRBJ2-3; D uncertain. CDR1 KGHSH and CDR2 LQKENI come from the germline V gene. Trimming removed 1 base from V and 0 bases from J, with 11 bases in between. The CDR3 runs to 16 residues. In DNA, the CDR3 is TGTGCCAGCTCACCACAAGGCCCCGCAAGCACAGATACGCAGTATTTT. Translating gives CASSPQGPASTDTQYF. Looking up the rest from reference TRBV18 and TRBJ2-3 gives the full variable domain: NAGVMQNPRHLVRRRGQEARLRCSPMKGHSHVYWYRQLPEEGLKFMVYLQKENIIDESGMPKERFSAEFPKEGPSILRIQQVVRGDSAAYFCASSPQGPASTDTQYFGPGTRLTVL.

The chain joins TRBV7-9 to TRBJ2-1; D perhaps matches TRBD2 (6 bases). The germline V gene encodes CDR1 SEHNR and CDR2 FQNEAQ (reference sequence). The CDR3 runs 16 residues. The germline V and J ends were trimmed by 3 bases and 0 bases, with 12 bases remaining between them. CDR3 sequence reads: CASSLGSGYSYNEQFF. DNA of the CDR3: TGTGCCAGCAGCTTGGGTAGCGGTTACTCCTACAATGAGCAGTTCTTC.

The chain combines TRBV11-2 with TRBJ2-7; TRBD2 aligns across 8 bases. J was trimmed by 12 bases and V by 4 bases; bases with no gene match: 11. The CDR3 extends over 13 amino acids. CDR1 and CDR2 from the germline V gene are SGHAT and FQNNGV. As DNA, the CDR3 is TGTGCCAGCAGCTCCGGCGGGGGGACCGGGGGGTACTTC. This gives the protein CASSSGGGTGGYF.

V usage is TRBV6-1 and J usage is TRBJ2-3, with a weak D call TRBD2 (5 bases). CDR1 is MNHNS and CDR2 is SASEGT in the germline V gene. V was clipped by 4 bases and J by 0 bases, with 20 bases between them. The CDR3 contains 18 residues. The CDR3 DNA is TGTGCCAGCAGTGTGTTAGTCCGAGGGCCAAACAGCACAGATACGCAGTATTTT. This encodes CASSVLVRGPNSTDTQYF.

The V gene is TRBV7-9, the J gene TRBJ2-7, with D perhaps matching TRBD1 (5 bases). This CDR3 region has 14 residues. CDR1 SEHNR and CDR2 FQNEAQ come from the germline V gene (reference sequence). Trimming removed 1 base from V and 0 bases from J, with 7 bases in between. As DNA, the CDR3 is TGTGCCAGCAGCTTAGGACAGAGCTCCTACGAGCAGTACTTC. It encodes CASSLGQSSYEQYF.